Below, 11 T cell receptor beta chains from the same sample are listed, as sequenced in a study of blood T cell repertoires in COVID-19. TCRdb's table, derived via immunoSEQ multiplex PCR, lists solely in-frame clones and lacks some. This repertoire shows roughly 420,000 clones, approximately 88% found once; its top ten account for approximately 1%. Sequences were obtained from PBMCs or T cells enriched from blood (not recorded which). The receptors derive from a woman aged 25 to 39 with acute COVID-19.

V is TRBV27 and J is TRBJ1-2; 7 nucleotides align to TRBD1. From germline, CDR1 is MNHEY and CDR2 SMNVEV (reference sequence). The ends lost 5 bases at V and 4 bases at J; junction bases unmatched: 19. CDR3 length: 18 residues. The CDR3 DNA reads TGTGCCAGCAGTCCCTACCCCTTCAACAGGGGCGATCCCTATGGCTACACCTTC. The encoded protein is CASSPYPFNRGDPYGYTF.

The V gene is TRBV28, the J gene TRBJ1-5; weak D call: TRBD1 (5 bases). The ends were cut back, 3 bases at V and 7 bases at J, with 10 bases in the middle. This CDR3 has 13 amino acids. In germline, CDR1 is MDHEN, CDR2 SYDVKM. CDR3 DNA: TGTGCCAGCAGTTTGGGCAGGGCACAGCCCCAGCATTTT. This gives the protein CASSLGRAQPQHF.

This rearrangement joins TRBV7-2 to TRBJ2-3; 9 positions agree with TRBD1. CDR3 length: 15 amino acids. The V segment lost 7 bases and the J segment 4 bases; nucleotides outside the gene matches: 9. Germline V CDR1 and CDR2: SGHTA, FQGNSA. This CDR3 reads CASTSLQGAPDTQYF. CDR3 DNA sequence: TGTGCCAGCACCTCCCTACAGGGGGCCCCAGATACGCAGTATTTT.

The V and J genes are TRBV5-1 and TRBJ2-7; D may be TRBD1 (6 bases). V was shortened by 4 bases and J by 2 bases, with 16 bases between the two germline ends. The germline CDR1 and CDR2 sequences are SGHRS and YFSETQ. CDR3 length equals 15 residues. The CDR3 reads CASSPRPGQPYEQYF. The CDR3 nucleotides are TGCGCCAGCAGCCCTCGTCCCGGACAGCCCTACGAGCAGTACTTC.

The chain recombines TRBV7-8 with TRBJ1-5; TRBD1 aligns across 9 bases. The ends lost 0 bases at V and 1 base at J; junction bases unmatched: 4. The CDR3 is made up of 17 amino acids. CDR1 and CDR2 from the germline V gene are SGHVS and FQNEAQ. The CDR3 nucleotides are TGTGCCAGCAGCTTAGCTTTACAGGGGGCAAGCAATCAGCCCCAGCATTTT. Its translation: CASSLALQGASNQPQHF.

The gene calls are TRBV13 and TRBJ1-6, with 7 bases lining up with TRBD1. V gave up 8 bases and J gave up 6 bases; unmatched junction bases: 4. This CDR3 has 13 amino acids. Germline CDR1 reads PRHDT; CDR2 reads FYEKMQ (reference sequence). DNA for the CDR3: TGTGCCAGCCACAGGGACAGTAATTCACCCCTCCACTTT. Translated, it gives CASHRDSNSPLHF.

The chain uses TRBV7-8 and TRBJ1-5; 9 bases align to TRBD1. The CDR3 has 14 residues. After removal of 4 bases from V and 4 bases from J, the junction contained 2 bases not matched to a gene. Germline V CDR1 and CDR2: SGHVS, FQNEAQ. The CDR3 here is CASSSDRGNQPQHF. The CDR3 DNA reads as TGTGCCAGCAGCTCGGACAGGGGAAATCAGCCCCAGCATTTT.

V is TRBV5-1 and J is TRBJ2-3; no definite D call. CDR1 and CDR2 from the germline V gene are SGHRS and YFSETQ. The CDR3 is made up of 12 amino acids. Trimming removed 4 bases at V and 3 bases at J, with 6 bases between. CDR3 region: CASSATTDTQYF. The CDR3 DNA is TGCGCCAGCAGCGCGACTACAGATACGCAGTATTTT. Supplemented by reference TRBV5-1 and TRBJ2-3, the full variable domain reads KAGVTQTPRYLIKTRGQQVTLSCSPISGHRSVSWYQQTPGQGLQFLFEYFSETQRNKGNFPGRFSGRQFSNSRSEMNVSTLELGDSALYLCASSATTDTQYFGPGTRLTVL.

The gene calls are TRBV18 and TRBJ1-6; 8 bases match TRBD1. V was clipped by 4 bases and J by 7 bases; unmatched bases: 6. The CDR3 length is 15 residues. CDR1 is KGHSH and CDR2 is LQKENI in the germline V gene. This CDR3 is CASSQTGANNSPLHF. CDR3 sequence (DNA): TGTGCCAGCTCACAGACAGGGGCGAACAATTCACCCCTCCACTTT.

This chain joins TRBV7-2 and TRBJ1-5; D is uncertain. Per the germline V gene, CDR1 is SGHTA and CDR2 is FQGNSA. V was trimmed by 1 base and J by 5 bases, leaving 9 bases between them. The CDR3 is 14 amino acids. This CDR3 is CASSLDRSYQPQHF. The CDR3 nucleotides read TGTGCCAGCAGCTTAGATCGGAGTTATCAGCCCCAGCATTTT.

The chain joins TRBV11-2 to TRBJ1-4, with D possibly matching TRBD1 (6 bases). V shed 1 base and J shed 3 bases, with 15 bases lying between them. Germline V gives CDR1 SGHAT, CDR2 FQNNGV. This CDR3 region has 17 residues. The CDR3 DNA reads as TGTGCCAGCAGCTTAGGCCCGTACAGGGTAGCTAATGAAAAACTGTTTTTT. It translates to CASSLGPYRVANEKLFF.